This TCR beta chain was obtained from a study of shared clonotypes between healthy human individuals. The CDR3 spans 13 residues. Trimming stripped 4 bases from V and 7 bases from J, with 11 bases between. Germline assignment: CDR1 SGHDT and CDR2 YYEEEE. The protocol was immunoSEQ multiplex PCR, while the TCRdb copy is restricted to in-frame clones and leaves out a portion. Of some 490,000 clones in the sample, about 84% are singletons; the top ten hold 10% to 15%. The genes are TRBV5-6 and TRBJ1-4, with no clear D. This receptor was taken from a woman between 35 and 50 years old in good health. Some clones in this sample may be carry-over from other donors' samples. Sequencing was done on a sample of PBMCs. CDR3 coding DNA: TGTGCCAGCAGCGGAAGAGGTGTTGAAAAACTGTTTTTT. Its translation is CASSGRGVEKLFF.